This T cell receptor (beta chain) was identified during a study of blood T cell repertoires in COVID-19 (dated by TCRdb to about 2020). At the level of the whole study: Samples from collaborators originated in the United States, Italy and Spain and spanned both the acute and convalescent phases of COVID-19. The dataset comprised deeply sampled blood TCRbeta repertoires from subjects exposed to, actively infected with, or recovered from COVID-19. The prospective study material was composed of cDNA or gDNA derived from T cells, B-cell-depleted T cells, or PBMCs. Sample metadata almost always included a de-identified subject ID, COVID-19 status, age in years and sex. The repertoires were made available in a free public database intended to serve as a resource for research on the immune response to SARS-CoV-2. The samples were drawn from two sources: the first 160 participants of the ongoing ImmuneRACE study, and 1,000 to 1,500 subjects contributed by 6 global collaborators. Where HLA class I and class II types were available, the types were taken from metadata supplied by the sample provider, not from assay-based typing. Summary of the overall study and its limitations: The quantity of clinical and demographic metadata differed by source and by participant and was supplied without curation.

TCRbeta CDR3 regions were amplified from genomic DNA using the immunoSEQ Assay, a bias-controlled multiplex PCR. Per the original workflow: The number of nucleated cells in each sample was estimated from the amplification of reference gene primers within the assay. To quantify the absolute abundance of each unique TCRbeta CDR3 rearrangement, sequence reads were collapsed and filtered. For each sample, productive Simpson clonality was calculated as the square root of Simpson's diversity index across productive rearrangements. TCRdb's version of the immuneACCESS table is confined to in-frame rearrangements and falls short of the full clone set. An unresolved V gene accounts for under half of the shortfall where checked; the remainder is of unknown origin. Clone size and the V and J calls come from that table; the DNA yielded D and trimming. The sample table contains 250,000 or so clones; only one count was recorded for about 80% of them. Clones ranked in the top ten supply under 2% of the sample.

Notes on this clone: Its antigen remains undetermined. No much larger clone exists at a distance of one base, and base qualities are not known.

Participants in the prospective study were enrolled through a virtual design, were aged roughly 18 to 100 years, and lived in approximately 25 United States geographic areas. Cohort assignment in the prospective study relied on participant-reported clinical history from a screening survey and a study questionnaire. For ImmuneRACE Cohort 3, a participant was defined as recovered based on two consecutive negative NP/OP PCR tests, clearance by a healthcare professional, or resolution of symptoms. Each participant in the prospective study had whole blood, serum and a nasopharyngeal or oropharyngeal swab collected by mobile phlebotomists. Participants in the prospective study had the option to provide additional blood draws and questionnaires over a roughly 2-month period. Blood samples from the prospective study were shipped frozen or at room temperature prior to DNA extraction. The CDR3 runs 14 residues from the cysteine to the phenylalanine. Of the read, only the CDR3 DNA is kept; its 42 bases are in frame from base 1. CDR1 SGHTA and CDR2 FQGNSA were looked up in the germline V gene. Relative to germline, V is 2 bases shorter and J is 4 bases shorter, with 6 bases between their ends.

This clonotype was obtained from a man aged 55 to 70 who had recovered from COVID-19. The sequencing sample was made of PBMCs or T cells enriched from blood (not recorded which). The V and J genes are TRBV7-2 and TRBJ1-6; tentative D gene TRBD1, with 5 bases matching. The CDR3: CASSLRQYNSPLHF. Read as DNA, the sequence is TGTGCCAGCAGCTTAAGACAGTATAATTCACCCCTCCACTTT.